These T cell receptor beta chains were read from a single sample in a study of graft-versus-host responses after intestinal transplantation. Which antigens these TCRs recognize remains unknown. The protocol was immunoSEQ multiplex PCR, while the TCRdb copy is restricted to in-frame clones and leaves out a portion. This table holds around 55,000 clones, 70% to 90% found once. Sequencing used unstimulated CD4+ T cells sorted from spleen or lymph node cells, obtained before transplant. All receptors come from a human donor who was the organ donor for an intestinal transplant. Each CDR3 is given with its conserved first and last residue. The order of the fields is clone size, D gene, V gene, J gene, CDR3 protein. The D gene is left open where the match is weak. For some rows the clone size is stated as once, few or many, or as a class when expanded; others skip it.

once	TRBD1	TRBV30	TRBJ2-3	CAWSLTTGAVTDTQYF
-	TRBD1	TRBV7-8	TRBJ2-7	CASSPGQGTYEQYF
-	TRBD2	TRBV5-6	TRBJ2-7	CASSLAGGPGEQYF
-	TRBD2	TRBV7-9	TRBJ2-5	CASSRGLAGAETQYF
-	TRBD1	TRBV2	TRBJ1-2	CASSGDRVQYGYTF
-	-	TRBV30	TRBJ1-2	CAGRDRSDYGYTF
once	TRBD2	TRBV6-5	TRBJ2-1	CASSLGLAGVNEQFF
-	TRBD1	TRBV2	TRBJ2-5	CASSEDRGSQETQYF
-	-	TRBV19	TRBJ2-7	CASSKTGAEYEQYF
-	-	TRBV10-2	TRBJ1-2	CASSRGGGYTF
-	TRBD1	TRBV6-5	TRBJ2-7	CASRGQASYEQYF